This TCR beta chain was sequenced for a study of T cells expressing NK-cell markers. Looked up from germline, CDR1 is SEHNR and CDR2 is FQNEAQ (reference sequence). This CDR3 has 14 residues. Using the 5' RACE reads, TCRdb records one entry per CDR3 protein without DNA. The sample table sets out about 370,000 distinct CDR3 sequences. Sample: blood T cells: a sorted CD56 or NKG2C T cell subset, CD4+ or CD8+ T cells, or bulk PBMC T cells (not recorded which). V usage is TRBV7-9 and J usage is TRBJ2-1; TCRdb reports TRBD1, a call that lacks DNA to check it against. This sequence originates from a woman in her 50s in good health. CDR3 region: CAIPDGGPSNEQFF.